The next 30 T cell receptor beta chains were all read from a single sample in a study of blood T cells in healthy people across ages. Then a second PCR, running about 6 to 11 cycles, was carried out with a sample-barcoded 5' primer and a J-beta primer mix. TCRdb itself ran the 5' RACE reads through MiXCR, one entry per CDR3 protein. This sample has around 1,000,000 distinct CDR3 sequences; 25% occur once, and the top ten carry about 0.72%. A further study also used this sample, focusing on T cells of mothers and their children.

Sequences were obtained from blood. The receptors were sampled from a girl aged 2-15 years in good health.

The rearrangement links TRBV6-6 to TRBJ2-5, with 12 bases aligning to TRBD1. The CDR3 consists of 17 residues. CDR1 MNHNY and CDR2 SVGAGI come from the germline V gene (reference sequence). V shed 7 bases, J shed 6 bases, and the junction held 15 bases outside the gene matches. The CDR3 is CASTDTGTGGDIQTQYF. The CDR3 DNA is TGTGCCAGCACCGATACCGGGACAGGGGGCGATATACAGACCCAGTACTTC.

The chain carries TRBV12-5 and TRBJ1-2; weak D call: TRBD1 (5 bases). Germline V gene data show CDR1 as LGHNT and CDR2 as FRNRAP. The CDR3 runs to 14 residues. Trimming removed 6 bases at V and 3 bases at J, with 14 bases between. The CDR3 DNA reads as TGTGCTAGTGGCACCTTTGACAGCTACTATGGCTACACCTTC. It yields the protein CASGTFDSYYGYTF.

In this sample, this clonotype turned up a few times. The chain combines TRBV5-8 with TRBJ2-7, with D perhaps matching TRBD1 or TRBD2 (5 bases each). There are 14 residues in the CDR3. In germline, CDR1 is SGHTS, CDR2 YDEGEE. V shed 5 bases and J shed 5 bases, with 17 bases lying between them. The CDR3 DNA follows: TGTGCCAGCAGTCATCCGGGACCCCCGAACGAGCAGTACTTC. Amino acid sequence: CASSHPGPPNEQYF.

The chain joins TRBV18 to TRBJ2-5; a weak D match, TRBD2 (7 bases). The better agreement between TRBJ2-1 and the DNA end casts doubt on the J call. The CDR3 has 16 amino acids. Per germline, CDR1 KGHSH and CDR2 LQKENI. The CDR3 spells CASSPPSPLATGEQFF. The CDR3, as DNA: TGTGCCAGCTCACCACCGTCCCCACTAGCGACAGGTGAGCAGTTCTTC.

This clonotype was seen ten or more times. V and J are TRBV6-6 and TRBJ2-1; 7 bases line up with TRBD2. The CDR3 runs 14 residues. V lost 4 bases to trimming and J lost 3 bases; unmatched junction nucleotides: 3. Germline V CDR1 and CDR2: MNHNY, SVGAGI (reference sequence). The CDR3 reads CASSSLAGYNEQFF. Written as DNA, the CDR3 is TGTGCCAGCAGTTCTTTAGCGGGCTACAATGAGCAGTTCTTC.

The chain's CDR3 is CASSYGVGAGTDTQYF. The CDR3 coding sequence is TGCGCCAGCAGCTATGGGGTGGGGGCTGGCACAGATACGCAGTATTTT. The chain couples TRBV5-1 to TRBJ2-3; tentatively, D is TRBD1 (6 bases). V lost 3 bases and J 1 base, leaving 15 bases between the germline ends. There are 16 residues in the CDR3. CDR1 is SGHRS, CDR2 YFSETQ, per germline.

There are a few counts of this clonotype. The chain couples TRBV5-1 to TRBJ1-1; D gene unclear. Germline CDR1 SGHRS, CDR2 YFSETQ. The CDR3 contains 13 residues. V was shortened by 5 bases and J by 7 bases, with 15 bases between the two germline ends. The CDR3 region is CASRSGHQIEAFF. CDR3 nucleotides: TGCGCCAGCAGAAGCGGCCACCAAATTGAAGCTTTCTTT.

The rearrangement uses TRBV12-5 and TRBJ1-6; 9 nucleotides match TRBD1. The CDR3 length is 14 residues. J gave up 10 bases and V 3 bases, and 4 bases lay outside the gene matches. CDR1 is LGHNT and CDR2 is FRNRAP in the germline V gene. CDR3 amino acids: CASGLRTGDSPLHF. CDR3 nucleotides: TGTGCTAGTGGTTTACGGACAGGGGACTCACCCCTCCACTTT.

The rearrangement links TRBV12-3 or TRBV12-4 to TRBJ1-6, with D perhaps matching TRBD1 (5 bases). The CDR3 runs 17 residues. V shed 6 bases and J shed 0 bases, with 15 bases lying between them. CDR3 in amino acids: CASSQSRDFSYNSPLHF. CDR3 DNA sequence: TGTGCCAGCAGCCAATCCCGGGACTTCTCCTATAATTCACCCCTCCACTTT.

This chain joins TRBV10-3 and TRBJ1-1, with D tentatively TRBD1 (6 bases). This CDR3 is 11 amino acids long. Trimming cost V 7 bases and J 5 bases, with 8 bases left between them. Germline lookup yields CDR1 ENHRY and CDR2 SYGVKD. CDR3 in amino acids: CAITRGTEAFF. The CDR3 DNA reads as TGTGCCATCACCAGGGGAACTGAAGCTTTCTTT.

The chain employs TRBV4-1 and TRBJ1-4; D is undetermined. V lost 3 bases and J lost 16, with 21 bases in between. Per the germline V gene, CDR1 is MGHRA and CDR2 is YSYEKL. The CDR3 is made up of 14 amino acids. CDR3 nucleotide sequence: TGCGCCAGCAGCCATGCAGCGAAGGACCAGGACGAGTTTTTT. This encodes CASSHAAKDQDEFF.

The V call is TRBV6-1, the J call TRBJ2-7; tentative D call: TRBD2 (5 bases). The germline V and J ends were trimmed by 5 bases and 1 base, with 15 bases remaining between them. Germline V gene data show CDR1 as MNHNS and CDR2 as SASEGT. This CDR3 has 15 residues. Here the CDR3 reads CASSIDYNYSYEQYF. The DNA of the CDR3 is TGTGCCAGCAGTATCGACTATAACTATTCCTACGAGCAGTACTTC.

The chain uses TRBV20-1 and TRBJ1-5, with D possibly matching TRBD1 (6 bases). V lost 6 bases, J lost 9 bases, and 27 bases lay in between. CDR3 length: 16 amino acids. Germline CDR1 is DFQATT and CDR2 is SNEGSKA (reference sequence). This CDR3 is CSALLVEGEGLGPQHF. For the CDR3, the DNA is TGCAGTGCCCTTCTAGTAGAGGGGGAAGGCCTCGGGCCCCAGCATTTT.

This clonotype was observed a few times. The rearrangement uses TRBV7-9 and TRBJ2-7; 7 nucleotides line up with TRBD1. V lost 1 base, J lost 5 bases, and 5 bases stayed unmatched. The CDR3 runs 14 residues. Germline CDR1 reads SEHNR; CDR2 reads FQNEAQ (reference sequence). The CDR3 sequence is CASSLDRGSDEQYF. The CDR3, as DNA: TGTGCCAGCAGCTTAGACAGGGGCAGCGACGAGCAGTACTTC.

The CDR3 DNA is TGTGCCAGCGACTCGGAATATTCAGGTGAAGCTTTCTTT. It specifies CASDSEYSGEAFF. The chain joins TRBV12-3 or TRBV12-4 to TRBJ1-1; D remains ambiguous. V was pared by 8 bases and J by 7 bases, with 17 bases between. The CDR3 is made up of 13 amino acids.

CDR3 DNA: TGTGCCAGCAGTGACGGACAGGGGGCGGCTGAGCAGTTCTTC. It encodes CASSDGQGAAEQFF. This rearrangement joins TRBV6-1 to TRBJ2-5, with 11 bases that match TRBD1. Matching the DNA end better, TRBJ2-1 makes the J call doubtful. The germline V gene encodes CDR1 MNHNS and CDR2 SASEGT. The CDR3 spans 14 residues.

This clonotype was seen more than once but under ten times. V is TRBV12-3 or TRBV12-4 and J is TRBJ1-5; no clear D gene. The CDR3 length is 13 residues. Trimming cost V 5 bases and J 3 bases, with 8 bases left between them. DNA of the CDR3: TGTGCCAGCAGTCCCAACAACAATCAGCCCCAGCATTTT. This sequence encodes CASSPNNNQPQHF.

This clonotype was seen at least ten times. J is TRBJ1-3 and V is TRBV29-1; TRBD1 is a possible D gene (6 bases). CDR3 length: 12 amino acids. Trimming removed 7 bases from V and 2 bases from J, with 9 bases in between. From germline, CDR1 is SQVTM and CDR2 ANQGSEA. CDR3 in DNA: TGCAGCGCTGAGGGGGCTGGAAACACCATATATTTT. Protein product: CSAEGAGNTIYF.

This chain connects TRBV27 to TRBJ2-3; D gene unclear. The CDR3 is 14 amino acids. From germline, CDR1 is MNHEY and CDR2 SMNVEV (reference sequence). Trimming removed 1 base from V and 2 bases from J, with 7 bases in between. The CDR3, as DNA: TGTGCCAGCAGTTTATTGCTTAACACAGATACGCAGTATTTT. As protein: CASSLLLNTDTQYF.

The chain combines TRBV7-2 with TRBJ1-2; no clear D gene. Germline values: CDR1 SGHTA, CDR2 FQGNSA. CDR3 length: 13 residues. Trimming shortened V by 0 bases and J by 5 bases, and 7 bases separated the two germline ends. In nucleotides, the CDR3 is TGTGCCAGCAGCTTAGCGTCCCAGTATGGCTACACCTTC. It is translated as CASSLASQYGYTF.

Concerning this clonotype itself: It is unclear where the CDR3 begins or ends on the DNA, so no DNA is shown, and the CDR3 is as TCRdb lists it. This chain uses TRBV2 with TRBJ2-2; no check of the table's D call, TRBD1, against the DNA was made. Germline CDR1 and CDR2: SNHLY and FYNNEI. Counting both end residues, the CDR3 totals 23 amino acids. The CDR3 region is CASIVLDLDNEQFFGPGTGELFF.

This clonotype was recorded a few times. The chain has TRBV7-8 and TRBJ2-5; D tentatively reads TRBD1 or TRBD2 (5 bases each). The better agreement between TRBJ2-7 and the DNA end casts doubt on the J call. There are 17 residues in the CDR3. The V gene's germline CDR1 is SGHVS and CDR2 FQNEAQ. CDR3 nucleotide sequence: TGTGCCAGCAGCTTAGTAGGGACCTCTGACTATCCCTACGAGCAGTACTTC. Translation: CASSLVGTSDYPYEQYF.

The J gene is TRBJ2-5, the V gene TRBV10-3; D is perhaps TRBD2 (6 bases). V gave up 11 bases and J gave up 5 bases, with 24 bases separating them. The CDR3 has 15 amino acids. Per germline, CDR1 ENHRY and CDR2 SYGVKD. The chain's CDR3 is CAASQAGLIGETQYF. The CDR3 DNA is TGTGCCGCTTCCCAAGCGGGCCTAATAGGGGAGACCCAGTACTTC.

Here the CDR3 reads CASSDKVAGELFF. Here the CDR3 DNA reads TGTGCCAGCAGCGATAAGGTGGCCGGGGAGCTGTTTTTT. The chain employs TRBV7-9 and TRBJ2-2; no reliable D call. CDR1 SEHNR and CDR2 FQNEAQ come from the germline V gene (reference sequence). Trimming stripped 5 bases from V and 6 bases from J, with 10 bases between. The CDR3 extends over 13 amino acids.

V gene TRBV20-1 combines with J gene TRBJ1-2; 8 nucleotides match TRBD1. V shed 2 bases and J 8 bases; nucleotides not matched to a gene: 10. Germline assignment: CDR1 DFQATT and CDR2 SNEGSKA (reference sequence). This CDR3 has 14 amino acids. The CDR3: CSARSGTGGLGYTF. CDR3 in DNA: TGCAGTGCTAGATCTGGAACAGGGGGTTTAGGCTACACCTTC.

The chain employs TRBV5-4 and TRBJ2-5, with 7 bases that match TRBD2. Matching the DNA end better, TRBJ2-1 makes the J call doubtful. Germline CDR1 and CDR2: SGHNT and YYREEE (reference sequence). The length of the CDR3 is 12 residues. The CDR3 sequence: CASSWISGEQFF. In DNA form, the CDR3 reads TGTGCCAGCAGCTGGATTAGCGGGGAGCAGTTCTTC.

The chain joins TRBV6-1 to TRBJ2-7; 9 nucleotides line up with TRBD1. Germline V gene sequence: CDR1 MNHNS, CDR2 SASEGT. V was clipped by 5 bases and J by 6 bases; unmatched bases: 5. There are 13 residues in the CDR3. CDR3 loop: CASSWTGDGEQYF. For the CDR3, the DNA is TGTGCCAGCAGTTGGACAGGGGATGGCGAGCAGTACTTC.

Of note for this clonotype: A junction end diverges from the germline sequence, so it may reflect a read error. The chain employs TRBV24-1 and TRBJ2-5; 7 bases are a match to TRBD2. From germline, CDR1 is KGHDR and CDR2 SFDVKD. The CDR3 is made up of 14 amino acids. The CDR3 sequence: CATRTSIPPYEQCF. The CDR3 DNA follows: TGTGCCACCAGGACTAGCATACCTCCCTACGAGCAGTGCTTC.

The rearrangement uses TRBV20-1 and TRBJ2-7, with 9 bases that match TRBD2. CDR1 DFQATT and CDR2 SNEGSKA come from the germline V gene (reference sequence). V was pared by 4 bases and J by 2 bases, with 3 bases of the junction left unmatched. CDR3 length: 13 residues. The CDR3 sequence is CSATGTSTYEQYF. The CDR3 coding sequence is TGCAGTGCTACCGGGACTAGCACCTACGAGCAGTACTTC.

The rearrangement joins TRBV28 to TRBJ2-7; D is perhaps TRBD1 or TRBD2 (5 bases each). V lost 10 bases and J 1 base, leaving 14 bases between the germline ends. The CDR3 is 13 amino acids. The germline gives CDR1 MDHEN, CDR2 SYDVKM. The CDR3 nucleotides are TGTGCCACCTGGGACGGCGCATCCTACGAGCAGTACTTC. Translating gives CATWDGASYEQYF.